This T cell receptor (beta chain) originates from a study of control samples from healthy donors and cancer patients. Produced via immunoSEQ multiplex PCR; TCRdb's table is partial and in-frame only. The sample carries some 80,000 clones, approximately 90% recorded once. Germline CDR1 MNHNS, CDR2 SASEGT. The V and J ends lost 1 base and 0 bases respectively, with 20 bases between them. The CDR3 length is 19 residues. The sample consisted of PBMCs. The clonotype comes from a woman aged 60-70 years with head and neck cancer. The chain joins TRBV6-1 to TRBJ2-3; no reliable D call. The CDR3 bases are TGTGCCAGCAGTGAAGAATACCTTGGTTACGGGCTCAGCACAGATACGCAGTATTTT. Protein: CASSEEYLGYGLSTDTQYF.